One and the same sample provided the 12 T cell receptor beta chains below, sequenced in a study of T-cell memory formation after mild COVID-19 (dated by TCRdb to about 2021). Library preparation used 5' RACE. The sequencing machine was an Illumina NovaSeq 6000. Using fastp at Q25 and MiXCR, TCRdb reprocessed the public reads and kept productive beta chains. Duplicate CDR3 protein sequences are folded into a single record with the most common DNA and genes. Here the sample has some 150,000 distinct CDR3 sequences; about a fifth occur a single time. The top ten constitute approximately 2% of the sample. Sequencing input: PBMCs or a T cell subset sorted from them (not recorded which). These TCRs come from an adult woman who had mild COVID-19 (a few samples of this study predate the infection). The sample titles of this study are shuffled in the database, so cell type and time point are left out; the donor was told from shared clones.

This chain links TRBV24-1 with TRBJ2-2; D may be TRBD2 (6 bases). V lost 10 bases, J lost 4 bases, and 15 bases lay in between. The length of the CDR3 is 14 residues. Germline loops: CDR1 KGHDR, CDR2 SFDVKD. The CDR3 is CATARGLTTGELFF. The DNA for the CDR3 is TGTGCCACTGCTCGGGGACTGACCACCGGGGAGCTGTTTTTT.

The gene calls are TRBV4-2 and TRBJ1-6; D not certain. The germline gives CDR1 LGHNA, CDR2 YNFKEQ. This CDR3 comprises 16 residues. V was pared by 7 bases and J by 7 bases, with 20 bases between. The chain's CDR3 is CASNRSPGSENSPLHF. In DNA form, the CDR3 reads TGTGCCAGCAACCGTAGCCCGGGTTCCGAGAATTCACCCCTCCACTTT.

This clonotype has a count of ten or more. J is TRBJ2-3 and V is TRBV7-9; 7 nucleotides match TRBD1. Germline CDR1 and CDR2: SEHNR and FQNEAQ (reference sequence). Germline trimming cut 6 bases from V and 0 bases from J; bases unmatched to any gene: 3. The CDR3 has 14 amino acids. CDR3 DNA sequence: TGTGCCAGCAGTAGGGGACAGAGCACAGATACGCAGTATTTT. Encoded protein: CASSRGQSTDTQYF.

With regard to this clonotype: One end of the junction does not line up with germline, which may come from a read error. The CDR3 coding sequence is TGTGCCAGAAGTGAGATAGAACCGAGCACTGAAGCTTTCTTT. It encodes CARSEIEPSTEAFF. The chain recombines TRBV6-1 with TRBJ1-1; D ambiguous. Germline CDR1 reads MNHNS; CDR2 reads SASEGT. The CDR3 runs 14 residues.

This clonotype has only a few counts. The chain employs TRBV11-2 and TRBJ2-3; no definite D call. The CDR3 is made up of 17 amino acids. Germline lookup yields CDR1 SGHAT and CDR2 FQNNGV. V dropped 0 bases and J dropped 6 bases, with 19 bases sitting between them. The CDR3 loop is CASSLDQVAVPGDTQYF. For the CDR3, the DNA is TGTGCCAGCAGCTTAGATCAGGTGGCGGTCCCAGGTGATACGCAGTATTTT.

The gene calls are TRBV6-6 and TRBJ2-7, with unresolved D. Germline loops: CDR1 MNHNY, CDR2 SVGAGI (reference sequence). Trimming shortened V by 2 bases and J by 4 bases, and 6 bases separated the two germline ends. The CDR3 is 12 amino acids. The CDR3 sequence: CASSYRKYEQYF. CDR3 DNA sequence: TGTGCCAGCAGTTACCGGAAGTACGAGCAGTACTTC.

The chain combines TRBV15 with TRBJ2-3; D not resolved. Trimming pared 4 bases from V and 4 bases from J, leaving 9 bases between. The germline V gene has CDR1 LNHNV and CDR2 YYDKDF (reference sequence). The CDR3 is 13 amino acids. CDR3 sequence reads: CATSNSLPDTQYF. In DNA form, the CDR3 reads TGTGCCACCAGCAATAGCCTCCCAGATACGCAGTATTTT.

The gene calls are TRBV7-3 and TRBJ2-7; D may be TRBD2 (7 bases). Germline CDR1 SGHTA, CDR2 FQGTGA. Trimming cost V 3 bases and J 5 bases, with 17 bases left between them. The CDR3 spans 15 residues. The CDR3 DNA follows: TGTGCCAGCAGCTTGGGGGGGGCAGGGAGGAACGAGCAGTACTTC. Translation: CASSLGGAGRNEQYF.

This chain joins TRBV7-9 and TRBJ1-2; a weak D match, TRBD1 (6 bases). V shed 4 bases and J shed 8 bases, with 11 bases lying between them. The CDR3 totals 12 residues. Germline V lookup: CDR1 SEHNR, CDR2 FQNEAQ (reference sequence). The CDR3 coding sequence is TGTGCCAGCAGCTACAGGGTTGGGGGCTACACCTTC. This codes for CASSYRVGGYTF.

This clonotype was detected only a few times. This chain connects TRBV7-9 to TRBJ1-5, with 7 bases that match TRBD1. The CDR3 has 15 residues. V lost 8 bases and J lost 2; bases outside the gene matches: 9. Germline V CDR1 and CDR2: SEHNR, FQNEAQ (reference sequence). The CDR3 bases are TGTGCCAGCGGAATTACAGGGGATGGCAATCAGCCCCAGCATTTT. This gives the protein CASGITGDGNQPQHF.

This clonotype showed up just a few times. The rearrangement joins TRBV12-3 or TRBV12-4 to TRBJ1-1; TRBD1 might be the D (5 bases). The V end lost 7 bases, the J end lost 11 bases, and 20 bases lay between the germline ends. The CDR3 sequence is 13 residues long. CDR3 loop: CASTSAFGGWAFF. Here the CDR3 DNA reads TGTGCCAGCACCAGTGCATTCGGGGGATGGGCTTTCTTT.

The V gene is TRBV7-6, the J gene TRBJ1-4, with TRBD1 matching 9 bases. V shed 1 base and J 7 bases; nucleotides not matched to a gene: 7. The CDR3 spans 16 residues. Germline assignment: CDR1 SGHVS and CDR2 FNYEAQ. CDR3 sequence reads: CASSLGVQGAREKLFF. The CDR3 bases are TGTGCCAGCAGCTTAGGGGTACAGGGGGCGCGTGAAAAACTGTTTTTT.